This T cell receptor beta chain derives from a study of blood T cells in healthy people across ages. A second PCR of 7 to 11 cycles used a sample-barcoded 5' primer and a J-beta primer mix. The authors tagged each cDNA molecule using a template-switch adaptor with 12 random nucleotides. TCRdb recomputed calls from the 5' RACE reads with MiXCR, one row per CDR3 protein. The table records hundreds of thousands of distinct CDR3 sequences, about 20% of them present only once. Trimming shortened V by 4 bases and J by 10 bases, and 17 bases separated the two germline ends. This CDR3 is built from 14 residues. Germline V gene sequence: CDR1 SNHLY, CDR2 FYNNEI.

The rearrangement joins TRBV2 to TRBJ1-5, with a weak D call TRBD1 (5 bases). This TCR derives from a man between 65 and 85 years old in good health. Sequencing input: blood. The CDR3: CASSVLGGQQPQHF. The CDR3 nucleotides read TGTGCCAGCAGTGTACTGGGGGGTCAACAACCCCAGCATTTT.